This T cell receptor (beta chain) comes out of a study of cytomegalovirus exposure and HLA in healthy donors. General observations from the study: TCR sequences were mostly rare, though some public TCRs occurred in many donors.

Some clones are missing from TCRdb's copy, which holds only in-frame ones; the method was immunoSEQ multiplex PCR. The sample records roughly 70,000 clones, 96% being singletons. The CDR3 extends over 16 amino acids. V lost 4 bases and J lost 0, with 13 bases in between. Germline assignment: CDR1 MNHEY and CDR2 SVGAGI. Comments on this clone: Its antigen is still unknown.

The sample consisted of PBMCs. The origin of this receptor is a young man in good health and CMV-seronegative. The rearrangement links TRBV6-5 to TRBJ1-5; tentatively, D is TRBD1 (5 bases). The CDR3 region has the DNA TGTGCCAGCAGTTCGACAGCTTTTTATAGCAATCAGCCCCAGCATTTT. This translates into CASSSTAFYSNQPQHF.